This TCR beta chain was captured in a study of cytomegalovirus exposure and HLA in healthy donors. Study summary: In terms of ancestry, the Caucasian-associated cluster contained about 80% of the 350 to 450 genotyped donors. Study-level results: Immune exposure was documented only through CMV serostatus. A missense variant in DCLRE1C was later tied to TCR beta V- and J-gene trimming.

CDR1 is SNHLY, CDR2 FYNNEI, per germline. Trimming removed 7 bases at V and 2 bases at J, with 14 bases between. The CDR3 contains 14 residues. It was with 60 Vbeta and 13 Jbeta primers that the PCR ran. Only in-frame clones appear in the TCRdb table, and some are missing; sequencing was by immunoSEQ multiplex PCR. The table lists 170,000 or so clones, less than 90% of them singletons. Each donor's status was that of a healthy bone marrow donor. This clone was counted a few times. What it binds is unknown. V and J are TRBV2 and TRBJ1-2; the D gene is possibly TRBD1 (6 bases). The sample was PBMCs. This receptor was obtained from a man aged 45-65 years in good health and CMV-seronegative. The CDR3 nucleotides read TGTGCCAGCACCATGAGGGGGATGAACTATGGCTACACCTTC. Its translation is CASTMRGMNYGYTF.